A selection of T cell receptor beta chains follows, all from one sample in a study of T cell changes during pregnancy in multiple sclerosis. The repertoire was sequenced with immunoSEQ multiplex PCR; TCRdb's copy has only in-frame clones and lacks some. This sample has about 40,000 clones, with about 90% found just once. The material sequenced was CD4+ T cells from peripheral blood mononuclear cells, taken before pregnancy. Receptors originate from a female donor with multiple sclerosis, enrolled in a pregnancy study. CDR3s include the opening cysteine and the closing phenylalanine or tryptophan. The D gene is left open where the match is weak. Clone size is not always given. Where it is, it says once, few, many or a class for expanded clones.

j_call	d_call	v_call	clone_size	cdr3_aa	cdr3_nt
TRBJ2-3	NA	TRBV7-9	NA	CASSLGTGSDTQYF	TGTGCCAGCAGCTTGGGGACTGGCTCAGATACGCAGTATTTT
TRBJ1-4	NA	TRBV6-6	NA	CASSPREREKLFF	TGTGCCAGCAGCCCGCGGGAAAGGGAAAAACTGTTTTTT
TRBJ2-7	TRBD2	TRBV27	NA	CASKGLAVNEQYF	TGTGCCAGTAAAGGACTAGCGGTCAACGAGCAGTACTTC
TRBJ2-1	NA	TRBV9	NA	CASSASGNEQFF	TGTGCCAGCAGCGCCAGCGGGAATGAGCAGTTCTTC
TRBJ2-5	TRBD2	TRBV5-6	NA	CASTPGGRRGLAGQETQYF	TGTGCCAGCACCCCGGGGGGGAGAAGAGGACTAGCCGGTCAAGAGACCCAGTACTTC
TRBJ1-5	NA	TRBV6-1	NA	CASSERFGGRNQPQHF	TGTGCCAGCAGTGAAAGGTTCGGAGGCCGCAATCAGCCCCAGCATTTT
TRBJ2-3	TRBD2	TRBV28	NA	CATLGLAYNTQYF	TGTGCCACCCTAGGACTAGCGTATAATACGCAGTATTTT
TRBJ2-3	TRBD1	TRBV7-8	NA	CASSPRQGPTDTQYF	TGTGCCAGCAGCCCACGACAGGGCCCCACAGATACGCAGTATTTT
TRBJ1-1	NA	TRBV19	NA	CASTGSGEAFF	TGTGCCAGTACAGGGTCGGGTGAAGCTTTCTTT
TRBJ1-6	NA	TRBV5-1	NA	CASSTDSWLNSPLHF	TGCGCCAGCAGCACAGACAGTTGGCTTAATTCACCCCTCCACTTT
TRBJ2-1	NA	TRBV25-1	NA	CASTKDTVSYNEQFF	TGTGCCAGCACTAAAGACACGGTCTCCTACAATGAGCAGTTCTTC
TRBJ2-3	NA	TRBV4-2	NA	CASSQDTAGSSTDTQYF	TGTGCCAGCAGCCAAGATACAGCGGGCTCTAGCACAGATACGCAGTATTTT
TRBJ2-7	TRBD2	TRBV6-1	NA	CASKPSGGTYEQYF	TGTGCCAGCAAACCCTCGGGAGGGACCTACGAGCAGTACTTC
TRBJ2-1	NA	TRBV7-3	once	CASSPHGTHYNEQFF	TGTGCCAGCAGCCCCCACGGGACTCATTACAATGAGCAGTTCTTC
TRBJ2-1	TRBD1	TRBV5-1	NA	CASSISGQGAHEQFF	TGCGCCAGCAGCATTTCGGGACAGGGGGCTCATGAGCAGTTCTTC
TRBJ2-7	NA	TRBV30	NA	CAWSGGRREQYF	TGTGCCTGGAGTGGCGGTAGACGCGAGCAGTACTTC
TRBJ2-1	TRBD2	TRBV2	NA	CASRLAGRDEQFF	TGTGCCAGCCGACTAGCGGGACGTGATGAGCAGTTCTTC
TRBJ2-7	TRBD2	TRBV13	NA	CASSAGLASSYEQYF	TGTGCCAGCAGCGCCGGACTAGCGAGCTCCTACGAGCAGTACTTC
TRBJ2-1	TRBD2	TRBV7-2	NA	CASSLAGGPSEQFF	TGTGCCAGCAGCTTAGCGGGAGGGCCAAGTGAGCAGTTCTTC
TRBJ2-5	NA	TRBV27	NA	CASSPQIQETQYF	TGTGCCAGCAGTCCACAGATACAAGAGACCCAGTACTTC
TRBJ1-4	NA	TRBV7-8	NA	CASRRVLGEKLFF	TGTGCCAGCCGCAGGGTCCTCGGGGAAAAACTGTTTTTT
TRBJ2-5	TRBD1	TRBV5-1	once	CASSSGTGVQETQYF	TGCGCCAGCAGCTCGGGGACAGGGGTACAAGAGACCCAGTACTTC
TRBJ2-7	TRBD2	TRBV6-4	NA	CASSEASGCYEQYF	TGTGCCAGCAGTGAGGCTAGCGGGTGCTACGAGCAGTACTTC
TRBJ1-4	TRBD1	TRBV28	few	CASTLGTGDEKLFF	TGTGCCAGCACCCTTGGGACAGGGGATGAAAAACTGTTTTTT
TRBJ2-7	NA	TRBV23-1	NA	CASIHEQYF	TGCGCCAGCATCCATGAGCAGTACTTC
TRBJ1-5	NA	TRBV30	NA	CAWSVRDQPQHF	TGTGCCTGGAGTGTACGAGATCAGCCCCAGCATTTT
TRBJ2-3	TRBD1	TRBV7-8	NA	CASSLGQGPDTQYF	TGTGCCAGCAGCTTAGGACAGGGACCAGATACGCAGTATTTT
TRBJ2-2	NA	TRBV11-2	NA	CASSPRTVRANTGELFF	TGTGCCAGCAGCCCCAGGACAGTCCGGGCGAACACCGGGGAGCTGTTTTTT
TRBJ2-7	TRBD2	TRBV5-4	NA	CASRKRGGSYEQYF	TGTGCCAGCAGGAAGAGGGGAGGGTCCTACGAGCAGTACTTC
TRBJ2-3	TRBD2	TRBV7-9	few	CASSPRTSGRWADTQYF	TGTGCCAGCAGCCCGCGGACTAGCGGGAGGTGGGCAGATACGCAGTATTTT
TRBJ2-7	NA	TRBV5-6	NA	CASSLVGRAEQYF	TGTGCCAGCAGCTTGGTGGGGAGAGCCGAGCAGTACTTC
TRBJ1-1	NA	TRBV29-1	NA	CSVEEGRNTEAFF	TGCAGCGTTGAGGAGGGACGGAACACTGAAGCTTTCTTT
TRBJ2-4	NA	TRBV19	NA	CASSVGRRSIQYF	TGTGCCAGTAGCGTGGGGAGGAGGAGCATTCAGTACTTC
TRBJ1-5	NA	TRBV5-8	NA	CASSLGQASNQPQHF	TGTGCCAGCAGCCTGGGTCAGGCGTCCAATCAGCCCCAGCATTTT
TRBJ2-5	TRBD1	TRBV28	NA	CASSPGTGLVQETQYF	TGTGCCAGCAGTCCCGGGACAGGGTTGGTCCAAGAGACCCAGTACTTC
TRBJ2-6	TRBD1	TRBV9	NA	CASSGRQGGSGANVLTF	TGTGCCAGCAGCGGTCGACAGGGGGGATCTGGGGCCAACGTCCTGACTTTC
TRBJ1-1	NA	TRBV19	NA	CASSYEGQNTEAFF	TGTGCCAGTAGTTACGAAGGACAGAACACTGAAGCTTTCTTT
TRBJ1-1	TRBD1	TRBV19	NA	CASSISPRQGLGYPEAFF	TGTGCCAGTAGTATAAGCCCCCGACAGGGATTGGGATACCCTGAAGCTTTCTTT
TRBJ1-2	TRBD1	TRBV7-2	NA	CASSLLAQGVDGYTF	TGTGCCAGCAGCTTACTTGCACAGGGGGTGGATGGCTACACCTTC
TRBJ1-6	TRBD1	TRBV27	NA	CASSFRDRVNSPLHF	TGTGCCAGCAGTTTCCGGGACAGGGTTAATTCACCCCTCCACTTT
TRBJ2-1	TRBD2	TRBV18	once	CASSPRAGGSYNEQFF	TGTGCCAGCTCACCTCGAGCGGGGGGCTCCTACAATGAGCAGTTCTTC
TRBJ2-1	TRBD2	TRBV10-3	once	CAISGGLGTSGSYEQFF	TGTGCCATCAGTGGTGGGCTAGGGACTAGCGGGAGCTATGAGCAGTTCTTC
TRBJ2-1	NA	TRBV29-1	NA	CSVEEVGQGEQFF	TGCAGCGTTGAAGAAGTGGGGCAGGGTGAGCAGTTCTTC
TRBJ1-3	TRBD1	TRBV4-2	few	CASSQGTGGLMGNTIYF	TGTGCCAGCAGCCAAGGGACAGGGGGATTGATGGGAAACACCATATATTTT
TRBJ2-7	NA	TRBV23-1	NA	CASNRGVGGHSYEQYF	TGCGCCAGCAATAGAGGTGTGGGGGGGCACTCCTACGAGCAGTACTTC
TRBJ1-3	NA	TRBV19	NA	CASSIERVSSSGNTIYF	TGTGCCAGTAGTATAGAGAGAGTCTCAAGCTCTGGAAACACCATATATTTT
TRBJ1-1	NA	TRBV2	few	CASSEEGFTEAFF	TGTGCCAGCAGTGAGGAGGGATTTACTGAAGCTTTCTTT
TRBJ2-3	NA	TRBV14	NA	CASSPTRAGGTQYF	TGTGCCAGCAGCCCGACTAGGGCTGGGGGTACGCAGTATTTT
TRBJ2-4	TRBD1	TRBV7-3	NA	CASRGQGAQSKNIQYF	TGTGCCAGCAGGGGACAGGGGGCGCAGTCCAAAAACATTCAGTACTTC
TRBJ2-1	TRBD2	TRBV5-1	few	CASSLGGASGEQFF	TGCGCCAGCAGCTTGGGAGGGGCTAGCGGTGAGCAGTTCTTC
TRBJ1-2	TRBD1	TRBV5-6	NA	CASRRTGGYGYTF	TGTGCCAGCAGACGGACAGGGGGCTATGGCTACACCTTC
TRBJ2-5	TRBD1	TRBV28	NA	CASSAPGTGGAETQYF	TGTGCCAGCAGTGCCCCCGGGACAGGGGGCGCGGAGACCCAGTACTTC
TRBJ2-2	TRBD2	TRBV5-1	NA	CASSPLAGEGTGELFF	TGCGCCAGCAGCCCACTAGCGGGAGAGGGCACCGGGGAGCTGTTTTTT
TRBJ2-7	TRBD1	TRBV27	NA	CASSLSTGGTYEQYF	TGTGCCAGCAGTTTATCGACAGGGGGAACCTACGAGCAGTACTTC
TRBJ2-5	TRBD2	TRBV28	NA	CASSLSFSGSRETQYF	TGTGCCAGCAGTTTGTCTTTTAGCGGGAGTAGAGAGACCCAGTACTTC